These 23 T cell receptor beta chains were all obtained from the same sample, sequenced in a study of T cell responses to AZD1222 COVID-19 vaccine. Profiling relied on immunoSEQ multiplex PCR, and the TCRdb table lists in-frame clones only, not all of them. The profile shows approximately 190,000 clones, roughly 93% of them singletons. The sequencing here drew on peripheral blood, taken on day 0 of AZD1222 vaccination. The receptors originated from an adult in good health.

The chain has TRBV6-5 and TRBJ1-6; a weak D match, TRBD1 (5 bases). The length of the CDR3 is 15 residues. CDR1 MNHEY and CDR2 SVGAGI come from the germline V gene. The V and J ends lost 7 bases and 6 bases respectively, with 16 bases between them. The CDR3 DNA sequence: TGTGCCAGCACTCTTCAAGACAGCTTTAATTCACCCCTCCACTTT. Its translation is CASTLQDSFNSPLHF.

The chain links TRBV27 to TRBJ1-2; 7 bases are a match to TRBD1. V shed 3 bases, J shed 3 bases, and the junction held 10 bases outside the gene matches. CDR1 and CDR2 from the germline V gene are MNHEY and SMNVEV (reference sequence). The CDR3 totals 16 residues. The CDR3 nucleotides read TGTGCCAGCAGTTTCTCGTGGGGACAGAAGGACTATGGCTACACCTTC. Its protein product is CASSFSWGQKDYGYTF.

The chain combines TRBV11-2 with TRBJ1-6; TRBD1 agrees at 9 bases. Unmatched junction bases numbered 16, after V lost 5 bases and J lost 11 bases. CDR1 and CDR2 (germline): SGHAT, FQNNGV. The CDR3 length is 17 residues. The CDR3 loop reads CASSAVGQGGFTAPLHF. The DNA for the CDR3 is TGTGCCAGCAGCGCAGTGGGACAGGGCGGCTTCACTGCACCCCTCCACTTT.

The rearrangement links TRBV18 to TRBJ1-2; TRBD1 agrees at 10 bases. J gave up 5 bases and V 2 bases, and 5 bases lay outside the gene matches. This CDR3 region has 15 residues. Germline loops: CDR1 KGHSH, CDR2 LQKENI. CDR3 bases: TGTGCCAGCTCACCAAGCGGGACAGGGGAATATGGCTACACCTTC. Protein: CASSPSGTGEYGYTF.

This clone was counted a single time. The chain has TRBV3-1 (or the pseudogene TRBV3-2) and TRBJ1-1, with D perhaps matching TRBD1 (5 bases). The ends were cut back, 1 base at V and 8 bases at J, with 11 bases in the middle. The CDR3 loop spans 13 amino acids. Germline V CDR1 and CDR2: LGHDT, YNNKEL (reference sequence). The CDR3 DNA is TGTGCCAGCAGCCAAGCTCTCTGGGGCGAAGCTTTCTTT. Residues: CASSQALWGEAFF.

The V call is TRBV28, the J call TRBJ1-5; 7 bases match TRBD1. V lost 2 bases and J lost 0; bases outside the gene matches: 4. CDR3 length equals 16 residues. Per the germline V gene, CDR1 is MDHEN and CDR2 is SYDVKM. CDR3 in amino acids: CASSLGTAHSNQPQHF. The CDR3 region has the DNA TGTGCCAGCAGTTTAGGGACAGCTCATAGCAATCAGCCCCAGCATTTT.

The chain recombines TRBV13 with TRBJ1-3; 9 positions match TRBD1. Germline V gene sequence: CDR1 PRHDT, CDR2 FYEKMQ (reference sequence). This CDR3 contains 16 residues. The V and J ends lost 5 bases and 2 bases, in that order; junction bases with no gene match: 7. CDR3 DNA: TGTGCCAGCAGCCCCTGGGGACAGGGAGCTGGAAACACCATATATTTT. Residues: CASSPWGQGAGNTIYF. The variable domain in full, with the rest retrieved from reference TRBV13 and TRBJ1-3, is AAGVIQSPRHLIKEKRETATLKCYPIPRHDTVYWYQQGPGQDPQFLISFYEKMQSDKGSIPDRFSAQQFSDYHSELNMSSLELGDSALYFCASSPWGQGAGNTIYFGEGSWLTVV.

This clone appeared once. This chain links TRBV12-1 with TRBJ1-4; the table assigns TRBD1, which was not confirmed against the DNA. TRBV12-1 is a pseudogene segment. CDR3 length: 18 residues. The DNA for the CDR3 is TGTGCCAGCAGCACTAGACAGGGGTTTCATGCAACTAATGAAAAACTGTTTTTT. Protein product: CASSTRQGFHATNEKLFF.

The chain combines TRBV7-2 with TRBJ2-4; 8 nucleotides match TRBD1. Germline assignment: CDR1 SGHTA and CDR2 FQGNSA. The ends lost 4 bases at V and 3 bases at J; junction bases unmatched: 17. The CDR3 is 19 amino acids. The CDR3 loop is CASSSGQGTIGIIKNIQYF. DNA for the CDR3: TGTGCCAGCAGCTCCGGACAGGGTACAATAGGTATCATCAAAAACATTCAGTACTTC.

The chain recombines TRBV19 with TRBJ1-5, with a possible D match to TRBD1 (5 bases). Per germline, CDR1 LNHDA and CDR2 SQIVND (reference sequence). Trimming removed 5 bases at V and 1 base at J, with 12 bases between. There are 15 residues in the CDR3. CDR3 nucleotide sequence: TGTGCCAGTAGTCTCACGGGGGTGAGCAATCAGCCCCAGCATTTT. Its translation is CASSLTGVSNQPQHF.

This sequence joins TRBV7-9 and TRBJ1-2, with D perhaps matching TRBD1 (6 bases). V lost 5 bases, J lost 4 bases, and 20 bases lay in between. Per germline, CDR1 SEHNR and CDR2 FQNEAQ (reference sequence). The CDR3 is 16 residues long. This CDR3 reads CASSPRALRGVYGYTF. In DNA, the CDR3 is TGTGCCAGCAGCCCCCGGGCGCTAAGGGGGGTCTATGGCTACACCTTC.

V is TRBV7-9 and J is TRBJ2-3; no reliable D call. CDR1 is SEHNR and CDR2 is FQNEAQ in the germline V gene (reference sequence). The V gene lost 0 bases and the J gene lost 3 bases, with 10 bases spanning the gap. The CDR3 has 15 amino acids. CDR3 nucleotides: TGTGCCAGCAGCTTAGCCGGACGGCAGACAGATACGCAGTATTTT. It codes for CASSLAGRQTDTQYF.

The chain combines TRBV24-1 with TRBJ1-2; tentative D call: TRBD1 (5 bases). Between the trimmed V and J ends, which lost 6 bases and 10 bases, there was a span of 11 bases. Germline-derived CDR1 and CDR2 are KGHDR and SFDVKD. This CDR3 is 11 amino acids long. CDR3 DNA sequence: TGTGCCACCAGTATCTCAGGGTCCTACACCTTC. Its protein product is CATSISGSYTF.

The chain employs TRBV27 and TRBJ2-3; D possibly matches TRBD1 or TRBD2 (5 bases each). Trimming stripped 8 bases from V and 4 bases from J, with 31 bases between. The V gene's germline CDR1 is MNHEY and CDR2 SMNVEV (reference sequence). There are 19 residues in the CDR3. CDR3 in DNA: TGTGCCAGCTCATTATACGGGGCGGACGCACTGGGGCCCGCAGATACGCAGTATTTT. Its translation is CASSLYGADALGPADTQYF.

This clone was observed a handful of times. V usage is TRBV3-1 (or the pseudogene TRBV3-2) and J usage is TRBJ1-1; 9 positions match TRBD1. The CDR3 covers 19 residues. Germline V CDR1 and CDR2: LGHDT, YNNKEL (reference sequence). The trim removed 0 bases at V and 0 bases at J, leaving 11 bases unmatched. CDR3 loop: CASSQDGGQGELMNTEAFF. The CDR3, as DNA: TGTGCCAGCAGCCAAGATGGGGGACAGGGTGAGCTAATGAACACTGAAGCTTTCTTT.

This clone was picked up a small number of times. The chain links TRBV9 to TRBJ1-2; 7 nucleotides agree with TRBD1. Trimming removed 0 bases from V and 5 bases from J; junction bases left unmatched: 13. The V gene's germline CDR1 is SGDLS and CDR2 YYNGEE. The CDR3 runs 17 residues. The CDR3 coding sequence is TGTGCCAGCAGCGTAGGAGGAGCGGGTCAGGGGGGTTATGGCTACACCTTC. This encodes CASSVGGAGQGGYGYTF.

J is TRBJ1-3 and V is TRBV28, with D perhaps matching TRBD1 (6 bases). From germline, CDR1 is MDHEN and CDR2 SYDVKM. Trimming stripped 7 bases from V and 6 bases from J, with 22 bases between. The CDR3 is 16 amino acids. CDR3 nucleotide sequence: TGTGCCAGCACCCGGGGGCGGGGGCGTTCGGAAAACACCATATATTTT. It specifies CASTRGRGRSENTIYF.

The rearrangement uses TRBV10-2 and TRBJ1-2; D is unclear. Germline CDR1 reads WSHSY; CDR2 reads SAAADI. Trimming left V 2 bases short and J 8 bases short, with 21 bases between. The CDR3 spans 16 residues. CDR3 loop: CASSEERTARARGYTF. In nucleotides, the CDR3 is TGCGCCAGCAGTGAGGAACGGACCGCCCGGGCGAGAGGCTACACCTTC.

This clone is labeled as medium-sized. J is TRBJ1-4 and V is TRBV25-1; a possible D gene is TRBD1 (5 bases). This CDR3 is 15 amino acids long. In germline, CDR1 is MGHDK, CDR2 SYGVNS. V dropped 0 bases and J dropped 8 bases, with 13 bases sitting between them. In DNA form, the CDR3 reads TGTGCCAGCAGTGAATATAATTGGGGGTCCGAAAAACTGTTTTTT. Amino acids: CASSEYNWGSEKLFF.

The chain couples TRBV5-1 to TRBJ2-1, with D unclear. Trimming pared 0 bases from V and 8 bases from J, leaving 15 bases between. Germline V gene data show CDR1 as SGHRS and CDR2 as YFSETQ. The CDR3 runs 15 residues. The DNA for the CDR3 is TGCGCCAGCAGCTTGGACGGCCGAACAATGGATGAGCAGTTCTTC. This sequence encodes CASSLDGRTMDEQFF.

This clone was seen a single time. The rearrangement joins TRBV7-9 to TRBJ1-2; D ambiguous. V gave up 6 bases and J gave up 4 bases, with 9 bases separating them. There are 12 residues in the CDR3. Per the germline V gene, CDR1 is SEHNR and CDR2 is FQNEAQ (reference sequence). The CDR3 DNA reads TGTGCCAGCAGGGGTCTAAGCTATGGCTACACCTTC. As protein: CASRGLSYGYTF.

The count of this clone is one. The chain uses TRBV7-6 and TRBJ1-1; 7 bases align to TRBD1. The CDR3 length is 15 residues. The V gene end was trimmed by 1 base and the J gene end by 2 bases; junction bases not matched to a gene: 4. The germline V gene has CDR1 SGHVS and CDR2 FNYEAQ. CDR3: CASSLGTGSNTEAFF. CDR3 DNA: TGTGCCAGCAGCTTAGGGACAGGTTCAAACACTGAAGCTTTCTTT.

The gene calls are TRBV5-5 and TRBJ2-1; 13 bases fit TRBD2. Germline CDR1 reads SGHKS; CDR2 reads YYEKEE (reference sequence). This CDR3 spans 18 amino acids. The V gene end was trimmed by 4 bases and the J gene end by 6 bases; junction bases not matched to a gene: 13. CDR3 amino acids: CASSLGLAGEPRRNEQFF. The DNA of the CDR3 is TGTGCCAGCAGCCTCGGACTAGCGGGAGAACCCCGGCGCAATGAGCAGTTCTTC.